The 7 T cell receptor beta chains below all came from one sample that was sequenced in a study of immune heterogeneity within non-small cell lung tumors. TCR beta CDR3 was amplified by multiplex PCR, first round about 10 cycles, 32 V and 13 J primers. TCRdb re-derived calls from the multiplex PCR reads in MiXCR, one entry per CDR3 protein. The sample contains 9,000 to 13,000 distinct CDR3 sequences, more than 15% of which appear only once. At 550 to 700 ng per sample, bulk tumor genomic DNA provided the template. Multiple biopsies spaced far apart were taken from each primary tumor during surgery. Patients underwent curative surgery for untreated, newly diagnosed non-small cell lung cancer. The specimen was lung tumor tissue. These receptors were taken from a man aged 55-75 years with non-small cell lung cancer.

This clonotype was counted a few times. This sequence joins TRBV30 and TRBJ1-6, with 10 positions matching TRBD1. CDR3 size: 15 residues. Unmatched junction bases numbered 6, after V lost 3 bases and J lost 7 bases. The germline CDR1 and CDR2 sequences are GTSNPN and SVGIG (reference sequence). The CDR3 loop is CAWSKDRGINSPLHF. In DNA, the CDR3 is TGTGCCTGGAGCAAGGACAGGGGGATAAATTCACCCCTCCACTTT.

About this clonotype itself: The junction does not match germline at one end; this may be a read error. CDR3 amino acids: CASSLGSGNVQTGDLFF. Here the CDR3 DNA reads TGTGCCAGCAGCTTAGGTAGCGGGAACGTCCAGACCGGGGACCTGTTTTTT. V gene TRBV7-9 combines with J gene TRBJ2-2; 8 nucleotides agree with TRBD2. Germline V gene lookup returns CDR1 SEHNR and CDR2 FQNEAQ (reference sequence). The CDR3 runs 17 residues.

In this sample, this clonotype turned up a few times. The CDR3 loop is CASSLASQLNEQFF. For the CDR3, the DNA is TGCGCCAGCAGCTTGGCGTCTCAACTCAATGAGCAGTTCTTC. This sequence joins TRBV5-1 and TRBJ2-1; D not certain. V was clipped by 0 bases and J by 6 bases, with 10 bases between them. The CDR3 runs to 14 residues. Germline V CDR1 and CDR2: SGHRS, YFSETQ.

As concerns this clonotype: One base away lies a much larger clone, so this may be a sequencing read error. The chain uses TRBV6-1 and TRBJ2-2; the match to TRBD1 covers 10 bases. CDR1 MNHNS and CDR2 SASEGT come from the germline V gene. This CDR3 has 14 residues. The chain's CDR3 is CASSGTGEHGEMFF. Written as DNA, the CDR3 is TGTGCCAGCAGCGGGACAGGGGAGCACGGGGAGATGTTTTTT.

The gene calls are TRBV20-1 and TRBJ2-3, with D maybe TRBD2 (5 bases). The length of the CDR3 is 14 residues. V was clipped by 4 bases and J by 2 bases, with 13 bases between them. Germline lookup yields CDR1 DFQATT and CDR2 SNEGSKA (reference sequence). The CDR3 DNA follows: TGCAGTGCTAAGCGGCTCGAATCCACAGATACGCAGTATTTT. Its protein is CSAKRLESTDTQYF.

Judged by abundance, this clonotype is medium-sized. The DNA for the CDR3 is TGTGCCAGTGGACAGGGGTTCGACGAGCAGTACTTC. Translating gives CASGQGFDEQYF. The rearrangement joins TRBV6-1 to TRBJ2-7, with 9 bases aligning to TRBD1. The CDR3 sequence is 12 residues long. Looked up from germline, CDR1 is MNHNS and CDR2 is SASEGT. J was trimmed by 5 bases and V by 9 bases; bases with no gene match: 5.

In this sample, this clonotype is medium-sized. The J gene is TRBJ1-4, the V gene TRBV30; the D gene is possibly TRBD1 (5 bases). With 6 bases removed from V and 7 bases from J, the gap between germline ends came to 24 bases. Per the germline V gene, CDR1 is GTSNPN and CDR2 is SVGIG (reference sequence). The CDR3 has 16 residues. CDR3 sequence: CACLKVGPVRREKLFF. The CDR3 nucleotides read TGTGCCTGCCTAAAGGTGGGGCCAGTCCGACGTGAAAAACTGTTTTTT.